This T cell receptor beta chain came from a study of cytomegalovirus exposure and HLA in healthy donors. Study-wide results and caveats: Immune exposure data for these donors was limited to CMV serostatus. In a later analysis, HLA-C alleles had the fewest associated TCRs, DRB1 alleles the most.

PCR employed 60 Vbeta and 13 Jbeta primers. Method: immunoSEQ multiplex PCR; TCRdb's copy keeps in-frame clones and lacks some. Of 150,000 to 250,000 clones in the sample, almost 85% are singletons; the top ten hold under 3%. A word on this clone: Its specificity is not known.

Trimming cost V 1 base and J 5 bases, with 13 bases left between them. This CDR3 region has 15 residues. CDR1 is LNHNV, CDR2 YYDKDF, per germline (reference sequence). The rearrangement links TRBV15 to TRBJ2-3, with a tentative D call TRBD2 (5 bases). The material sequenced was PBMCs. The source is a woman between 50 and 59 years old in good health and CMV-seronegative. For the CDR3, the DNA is TGTGCCACCAGCAGAGGCAGGAAAGGAGGAGATACGCAGTATTTT. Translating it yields CATSRGRKGGDTQYF.